The 13 T cell receptor beta chains reported below all come from one sample, sequenced in a study of T cell responses to AZD1222 COVID-19 vaccine (dated by TCRdb to about 2021). What the time point label conveys for this sample: baseline before first vaccination. Library construction relied on the immunoSEQ multiplex PCR assay. Entries here come from immuneACCESS through TCRdb and include only in-frame sequences with V and J called. Some clones fail to appear in such tables; in the studies checked, an unresolved V gene covers under half of the shortfall, and the cause of the remainder is unknown. The sample contains 150,000 to 200,000 clones, about 92% of them found a single time. In total, the top ten clones hold around 2.3% of the sample. The sample in question was peripheral blood, obtained on day 0 of AZD1222 vaccination. All receptors come from an adult in good health.

The rearrangement links TRBV5-1 to TRBJ1-1; D ambiguous. The CDR3 is 14 amino acids. Germline V CDR1 and CDR2: SGHRS, YFSETQ. V was clipped by 1 base and J by 0 bases, with 7 bases between them. The chain's CDR3 is CASSLSGMNTEAFF. In nucleotides, the CDR3 is TGCGCCAGCAGCTTGTCTGGGATGAACACTGAAGCTTTCTTT.

The chain has TRBV15 and TRBJ2-3, with TRBD1 as a possible D gene (6 bases). The V gene's germline CDR1 is LNHNV and CDR2 YYDKDF (reference sequence). V shed 4 bases and J shed 5 bases, with 19 bases lying between them. The CDR3 runs 16 residues. DNA of the CDR3: TGTGCCACCAGCATCGGCCGGGACAAGCTTTTAGATACGCAGTATTTT. Encoded protein: CATSIGRDKLLDTQYF. Supplemented by reference TRBV15 and TRBJ2-3, the full variable domain reads DAMVIQNPRYQVTQFGKPVTLSCSQTLNHNVMYWYQQKSSQAPKLLFHYYDKDFNNEADTPDNFQSRRPNTSFCFLDIRSPGLGDTAMYLCATSIGRDKLLDTQYFGPGTRLTVL.

The V gene is TRBV4-1, the J gene TRBJ1-3; TRBD1 might be the D (6 bases). Per the germline V gene, CDR1 is MGHRA and CDR2 is YSYEKL. This CDR3 spans 16 amino acids. Trimming cost V 5 bases and J 4 bases, with 18 bases left between them. CDR3: CASSYPFRGEGNTIYF. The CDR3 nucleotides are TGCGCCAGCAGCTATCCCTTCAGGGGAGAGGGAAACACCATATATTTT.

For the CDR3, the DNA is TGTGCCAGCTCACCGGAGCCAGCAGGGGGGGGACTAGCGGGCCGGAATGAGCAGTTCTTC. Translation gives CASSPEPAGGGLAGRNEQFF. The V and J genes are TRBV18 and TRBJ2-1; 12 bases are shared with TRBD2. Losses at the gene ends were 3 bases for V and 7 bases for J; bases not matched to a gene: 19. Per the germline V gene, CDR1 is KGHSH and CDR2 is LQKENI. This CDR3 contains 20 residues. Together with reference TRBV18 and TRBJ2-1, the CDR3 gives the full variable domain: NAGVMQNPRHLVRRRGQEARLRCSPMKGHSHVYWYRQLPEEGLKFMVYLQKENIIDESGMPKERFSAEFPKEGPSILRIQQVVRGDSAAYFCASSPEPAGGGLAGRNEQFFGPGTRLTVL.

The rearrangement links TRBV7-9 to TRBJ2-3, with 8 bases that match TRBD2. CDR1 and CDR2 (germline): SEHNR, FQNEAQ (reference sequence). V lost 8 bases to trimming and J lost 5 bases; unmatched junction nucleotides: 9. This CDR3 is built from 14 residues. The CDR3 loop is CASGSSGSGDTQYF. The CDR3 nucleotides are TGTGCCAGCGGATCGAGCGGGAGTGGAGATACGCAGTATTTT.

The rearrangement uses TRBV2 and TRBJ1-6; a possible D gene is TRBD1 (5 bases). CDR1 and CDR2 from the germline V gene are SNHLY and FYNNEI. The CDR3 extends over 14 amino acids. Trimming took 8 bases from V and 9 from J, leaving 17 bases between them. CDR3 bases: TGTGCCAGCCGAAGGGAAGGGGTGGCTTCACCCCTCCACTTT. Translation gives CASRREGVASPLHF.

V and J are TRBV7-9 and TRBJ1-2; no firm D call. V was trimmed by 11 bases and J by 4 bases, leaving 11 bases between them. The germline CDR1 and CDR2 sequences are SEHNR and FQNEAQ (reference sequence). This CDR3 contains 11 residues. CDR3 DNA: TGTGCCGGAGGATCCGCCTATGGCTACACCTTC. Residues: CAGGSAYGYTF.

This chain uses TRBV19 with TRBJ1-6, with D possibly matching TRBD1 (6 bases). Germline lookup yields CDR1 LNHDA and CDR2 SQIVND (reference sequence). Trimming left V 5 bases short and J 7 bases short, with 9 bases between. The CDR3 has 13 residues. CDR3 sequence: CASSRQGNSPLHF. The CDR3, as DNA: TGTGCCAGTAGTCGGCAGGGGAATTCACCCCTCCACTTT.

This clone was detected a few times. The chain recombines TRBV11-2 with TRBJ2-2; D gene unclear. Germline lookup yields CDR1 SGHAT and CDR2 FQNNGV. The CDR3 has 15 amino acids. The ends were cut back, 2 bases at V and 0 bases at J, with 7 bases in the middle. CDR3 DNA: TGTGCCAGCAGCTTATATCTAACGAACACCGGGGAGCTGTTTTTT. It yields the protein CASSLYLTNTGELFF. The full variable domain, in which reference TRBV11-2 and TRBJ2-2 provide the parts outside the CDR3, is EAGVAQSPRYKIIEKRQSVAFWCNPISGHATLYWYQQILGQGPKLLIQFQNNGVVDDSQLPKDRFSAERLKGVDSTLKIQPAKLEDSAVYLCASSLYLTNTGELFFGEGSRLTVL.

The J gene is TRBJ1-5, the V gene TRBV19, with 7 bases matching TRBD1. This CDR3 contains 14 residues. V lost 2 bases, J lost 11 bases, and 9 bases stayed unmatched. CDR1 and CDR2 (germline): LNHDA, SQIVND (reference sequence). CDR3 nucleotide sequence: TGTGCCAGTAGTATATTAGGGGGCCCGGGGGCCCAGCATTTT. Translation gives CASSILGGPGAQHF.

This chain uses TRBV7-9 with TRBJ2-7; 7 bases match TRBD1. The CDR3 covers 14 residues. The V gene's germline CDR1 is SEHNR and CDR2 FQNEAQ (reference sequence). The V segment lost 5 bases and the J segment 2 bases; nucleotides outside the gene matches: 6. As DNA, the CDR3 is TGTGCCAGCAGCAAGGGACAGATACCCTACGAGCAGTACTTC. Translating it yields CASSKGQIPYEQYF.

This sequence joins TRBV10-1 and TRBJ1-1; unclear D gene. The V gene's germline CDR1 is WNHNN and CDR2 SYGVQD (reference sequence). The CDR3 runs 14 residues. V gave up 1 base and J gave up 4 bases, with 10 bases separating them. The CDR3 coding sequence is TGCGCCAGCAGTGAGTGGCGGAAGGGCACTGAAGCTTTCTTT. As protein: CASSEWRKGTEAFF.

The chain uses TRBV6-5 and TRBJ1-1; 8 bases are a match to TRBD1. Per germline, CDR1 MNHEY and CDR2 SVGAGI. The CDR3 sequence is 12 residues long. V was pared by 6 bases and J by 7 bases, with 4 bases of the junction left unmatched. The CDR3 DNA follows: TGTGCCAGCAGGGACAGGGTCCATGAAGCTTTCTTT. Protein product: CASRDRVHEAFF.